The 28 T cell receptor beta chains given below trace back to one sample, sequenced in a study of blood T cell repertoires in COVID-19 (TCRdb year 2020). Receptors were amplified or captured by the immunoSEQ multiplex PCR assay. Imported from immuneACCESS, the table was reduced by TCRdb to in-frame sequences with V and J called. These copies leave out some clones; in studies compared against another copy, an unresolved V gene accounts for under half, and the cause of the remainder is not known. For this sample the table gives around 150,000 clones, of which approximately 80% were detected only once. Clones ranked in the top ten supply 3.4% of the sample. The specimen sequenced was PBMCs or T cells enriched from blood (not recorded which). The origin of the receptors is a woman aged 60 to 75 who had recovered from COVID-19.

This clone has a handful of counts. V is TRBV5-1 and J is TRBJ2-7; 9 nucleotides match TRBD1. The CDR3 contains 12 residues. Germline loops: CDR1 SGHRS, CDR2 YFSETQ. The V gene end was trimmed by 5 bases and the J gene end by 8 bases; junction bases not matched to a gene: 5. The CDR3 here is CASRGGQGKQYF. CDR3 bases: TGCGCCAGCAGGGGGGGACAGGGCAAGCAGTACTTC.

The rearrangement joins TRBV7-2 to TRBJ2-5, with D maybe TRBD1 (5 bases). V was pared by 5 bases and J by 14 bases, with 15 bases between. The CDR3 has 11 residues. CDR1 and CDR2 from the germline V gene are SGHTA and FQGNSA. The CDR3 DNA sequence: TGTGCCAGCAGCACCAAGCAGGGTAACTACTTC. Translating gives CASSTKQGNYF.

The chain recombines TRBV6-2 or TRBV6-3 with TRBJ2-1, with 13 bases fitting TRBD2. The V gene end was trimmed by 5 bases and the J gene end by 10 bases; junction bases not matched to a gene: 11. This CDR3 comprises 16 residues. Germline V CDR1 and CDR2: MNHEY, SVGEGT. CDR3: CASSTGLAGDPSEQFF. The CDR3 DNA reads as TGTGCCAGCAGTACCGGACTAGCGGGGGATCCCTCCGAGCAGTTCTTC.

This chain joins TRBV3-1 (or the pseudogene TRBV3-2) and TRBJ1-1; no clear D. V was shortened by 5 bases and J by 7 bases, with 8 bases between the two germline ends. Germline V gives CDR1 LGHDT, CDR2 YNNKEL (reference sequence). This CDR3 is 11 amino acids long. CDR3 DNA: TGTGCCAGCAGCACCTACAGTGAAGCTTTCTTT. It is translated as CASSTYSEAFF.

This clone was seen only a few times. CDR3 amino acids: CASSFPGLETQYF. The CDR3 DNA follows: TGTGCCAGCAGCTTCCCAGGGCTAGAGACCCAGTACTTC. The V and J genes are TRBV5-5 and TRBJ2-5, with a possible D match to TRBD1 (5 bases). Germline assignment: CDR1 SGHKS and CDR2 YYEKEE (reference sequence). Deletions cut 2 bases from V and 4 bases from J, with 9 bases between. The CDR3 consists of 13 residues. The full variable domain, with the rest looked up from reference TRBV5-5 and TRBJ2-5, is DAGVTQSPTHLIKTRGQQVTLRCSPISGHKSVSWYQQVLGQGPQFIFQYYEKEERGRGNFPDRFSARQFPNYSSELNVNALLLGDSALYLCASSFPGLETQYFGPGTRLLVL.

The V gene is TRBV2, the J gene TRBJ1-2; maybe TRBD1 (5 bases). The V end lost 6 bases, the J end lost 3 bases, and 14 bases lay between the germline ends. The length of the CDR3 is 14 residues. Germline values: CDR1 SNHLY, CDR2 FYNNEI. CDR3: CASSRRPRDYGYTF. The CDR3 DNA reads TGTGCCAGCAGCCGTCGCCCCAGGGACTATGGCTACACCTTC.

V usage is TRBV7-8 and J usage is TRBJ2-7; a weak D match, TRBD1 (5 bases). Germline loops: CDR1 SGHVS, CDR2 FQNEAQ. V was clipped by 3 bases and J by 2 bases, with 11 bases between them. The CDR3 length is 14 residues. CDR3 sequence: CASSFQGSTYEQYF. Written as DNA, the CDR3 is TGTGCCAGCAGCTTTCAGGGATCGACCTACGAGCAGTACTTC.

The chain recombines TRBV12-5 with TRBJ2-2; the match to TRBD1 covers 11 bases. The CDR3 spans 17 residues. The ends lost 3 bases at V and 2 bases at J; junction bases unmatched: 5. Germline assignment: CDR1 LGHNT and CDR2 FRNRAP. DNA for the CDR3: TGTGCTAGTGGTTTCGGACAGGGGGCGTCAAACACCGGGGAGCTGTTTTTT. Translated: CASGFGQGASNTGELFF.

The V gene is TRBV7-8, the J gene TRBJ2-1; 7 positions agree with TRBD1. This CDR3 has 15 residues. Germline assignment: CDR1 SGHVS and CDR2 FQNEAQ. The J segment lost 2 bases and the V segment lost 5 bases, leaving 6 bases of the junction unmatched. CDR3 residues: CASSLQGKTYNEQFF. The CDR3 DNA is TGTGCCAGCAGCCTACAGGGGAAAACCTACAATGAGCAGTTCTTC. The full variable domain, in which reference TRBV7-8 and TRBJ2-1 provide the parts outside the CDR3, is GAGVSQSPRYKVAKRGQDVALRCDPISGHVSLFWYQQALGQGPEFLTYFQNEAQLDKSGLPSDRFFAERPEGSVSTLKIQRTQQEDSAVYLCASSLQGKTYNEQFFGPGTRLTVL.

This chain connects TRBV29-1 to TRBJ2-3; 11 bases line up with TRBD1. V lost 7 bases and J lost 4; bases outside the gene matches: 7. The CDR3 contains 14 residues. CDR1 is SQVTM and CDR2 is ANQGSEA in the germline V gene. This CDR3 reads CSGTGGAEPDTQYF. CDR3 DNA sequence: TGCAGCGGGACAGGGGGCGCGGAACCAGATACGCAGTATTTT.

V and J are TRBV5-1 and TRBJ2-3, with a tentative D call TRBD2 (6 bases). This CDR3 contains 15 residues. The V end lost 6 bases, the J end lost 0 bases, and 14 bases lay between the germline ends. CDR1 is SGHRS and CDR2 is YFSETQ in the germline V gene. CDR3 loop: CASIVSGASTDTQYF. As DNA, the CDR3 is TGCGCCAGCATCGTTAGCGGAGCTAGCACAGATACGCAGTATTTT.

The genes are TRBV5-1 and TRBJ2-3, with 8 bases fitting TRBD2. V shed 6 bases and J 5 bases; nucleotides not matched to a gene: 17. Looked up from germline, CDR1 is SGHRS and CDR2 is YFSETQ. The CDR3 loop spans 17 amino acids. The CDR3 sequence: CASIPGAIGGAGDTQYF. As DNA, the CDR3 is TGCGCCAGCATCCCAGGAGCAATCGGGGGGGCCGGAGATACGCAGTATTTT.

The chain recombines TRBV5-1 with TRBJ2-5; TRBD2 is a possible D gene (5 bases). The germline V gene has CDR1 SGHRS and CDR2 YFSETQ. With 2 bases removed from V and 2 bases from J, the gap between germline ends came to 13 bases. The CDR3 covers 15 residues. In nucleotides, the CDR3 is TGCGCCAGCAGCTTAGGAGGTAGCCCACAAGAGACCCAGTACTTC. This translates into CASSLGGSPQETQYF.

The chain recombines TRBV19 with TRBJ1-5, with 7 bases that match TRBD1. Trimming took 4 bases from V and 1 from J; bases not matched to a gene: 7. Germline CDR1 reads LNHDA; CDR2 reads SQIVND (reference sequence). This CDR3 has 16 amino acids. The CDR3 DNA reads TGTGCCAGTAGTAAGGGACAGAAAGGGAGCAATCAGCCCCAGCATTTT. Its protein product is CASSKGQKGSNQPQHF.

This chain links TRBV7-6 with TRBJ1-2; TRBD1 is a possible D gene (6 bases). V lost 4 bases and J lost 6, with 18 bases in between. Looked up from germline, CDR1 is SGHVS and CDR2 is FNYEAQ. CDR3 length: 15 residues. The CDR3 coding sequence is TGTGCCAGCAGCTCCTCAGGGGTTGGGTACCATGGCTACACCTTC. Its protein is CASSSSGVGYHGYTF.

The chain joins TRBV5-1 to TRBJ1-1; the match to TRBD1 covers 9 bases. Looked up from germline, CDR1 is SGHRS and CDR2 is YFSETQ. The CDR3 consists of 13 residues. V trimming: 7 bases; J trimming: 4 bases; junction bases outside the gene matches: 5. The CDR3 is CASRRQGGTEAFF. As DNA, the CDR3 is TGCGCCAGCCGGCGACAGGGGGGCACTGAAGCTTTCTTT.

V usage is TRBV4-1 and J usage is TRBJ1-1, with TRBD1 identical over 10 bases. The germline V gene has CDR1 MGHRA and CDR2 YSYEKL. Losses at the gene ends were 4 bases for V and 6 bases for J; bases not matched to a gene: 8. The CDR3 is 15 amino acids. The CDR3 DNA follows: TGCGCCAGCAGCCGGACAGGGGGGATGGGTGCTGAAGCTTTCTTT. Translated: CASSRTGGMGAEAFF.

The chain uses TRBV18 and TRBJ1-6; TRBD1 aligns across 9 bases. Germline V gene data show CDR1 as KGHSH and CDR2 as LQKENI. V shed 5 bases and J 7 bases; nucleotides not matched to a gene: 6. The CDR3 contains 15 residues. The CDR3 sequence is CASSGGQGRNSPLHF. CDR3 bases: TGTGCCAGCTCAGGAGGACAGGGGAGAAATTCACCCCTCCACTTT.

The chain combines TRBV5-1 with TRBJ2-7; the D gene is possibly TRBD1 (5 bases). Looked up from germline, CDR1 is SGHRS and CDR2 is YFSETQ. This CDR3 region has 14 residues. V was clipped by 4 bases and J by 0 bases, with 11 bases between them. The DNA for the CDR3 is TGCGCCAGCAGCCTGGCGACAGTCTCCTACGAGCAGTACTTC. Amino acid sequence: CASSLATVSYEQYF.

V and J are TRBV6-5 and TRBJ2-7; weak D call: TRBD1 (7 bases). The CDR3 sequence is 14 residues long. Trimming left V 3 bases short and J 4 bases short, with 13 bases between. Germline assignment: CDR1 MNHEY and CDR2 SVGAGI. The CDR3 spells CASSYAGGRYEQYF. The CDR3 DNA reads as TGTGCCAGCAGTTATGCAGGGGGGAGGTACGAGCAGTACTTC.

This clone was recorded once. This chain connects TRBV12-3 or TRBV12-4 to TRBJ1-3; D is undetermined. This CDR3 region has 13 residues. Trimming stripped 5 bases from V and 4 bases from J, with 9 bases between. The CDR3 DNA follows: TGTGCCAGCAGTACCGGTGTAGGAAACACCATATATTTT. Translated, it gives CASSTGVGNTIYF.

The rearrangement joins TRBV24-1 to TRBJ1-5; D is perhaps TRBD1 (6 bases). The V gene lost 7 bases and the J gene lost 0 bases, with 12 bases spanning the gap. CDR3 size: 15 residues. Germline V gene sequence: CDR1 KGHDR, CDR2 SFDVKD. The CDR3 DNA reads TGTGCCACCAGCGGGACAACAAATAGCAATCAGCCCCAGCATTTT. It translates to CATSGTTNSNQPQHF.

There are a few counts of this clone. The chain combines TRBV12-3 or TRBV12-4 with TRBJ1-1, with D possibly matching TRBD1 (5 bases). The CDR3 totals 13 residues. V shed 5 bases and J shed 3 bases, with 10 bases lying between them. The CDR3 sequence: CASSAGQDTEAFF. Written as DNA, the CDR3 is TGTGCCAGCAGTGCGGGGCAGGACACTGAAGCTTTCTTT.

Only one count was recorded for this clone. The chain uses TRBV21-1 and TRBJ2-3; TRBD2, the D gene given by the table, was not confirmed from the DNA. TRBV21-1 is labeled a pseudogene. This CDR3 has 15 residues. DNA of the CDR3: TGTGCCAGCAGTCGGGGGCGGGGGAGCACAGATACGCAGTATTTT. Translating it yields CASSRGRGSTDTQYF.

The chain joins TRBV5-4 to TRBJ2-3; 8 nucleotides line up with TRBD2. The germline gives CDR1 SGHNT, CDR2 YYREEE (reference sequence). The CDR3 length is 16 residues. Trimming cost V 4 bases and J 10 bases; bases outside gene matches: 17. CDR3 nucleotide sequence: TGTGCCAGCAGCCCGGGTGATAGCGGGGTCTCTTTGTCGCAGTATTTT. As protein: CASSPGDSGVSLSQYF.

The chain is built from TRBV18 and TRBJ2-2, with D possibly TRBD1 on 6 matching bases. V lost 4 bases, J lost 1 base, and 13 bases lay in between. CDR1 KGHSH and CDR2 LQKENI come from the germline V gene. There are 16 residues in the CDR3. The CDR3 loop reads CASSLRDTENTGELFF. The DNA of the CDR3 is TGTGCCAGCTCACTACGGGACACCGAGAACACCGGGGAGCTGTTTTTT.

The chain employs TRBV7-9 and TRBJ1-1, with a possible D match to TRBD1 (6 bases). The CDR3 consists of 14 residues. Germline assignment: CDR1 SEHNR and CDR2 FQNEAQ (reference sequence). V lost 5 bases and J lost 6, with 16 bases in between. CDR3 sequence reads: CASSLGREGAEAFF. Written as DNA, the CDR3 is TGTGCCAGCAGCCTCGGACGAGAGGGGGCTGAAGCTTTCTTT.

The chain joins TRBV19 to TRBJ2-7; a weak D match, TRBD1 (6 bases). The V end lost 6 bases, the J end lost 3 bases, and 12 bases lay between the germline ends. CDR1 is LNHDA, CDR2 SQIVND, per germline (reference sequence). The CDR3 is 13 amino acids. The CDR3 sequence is CASSKDRNYEQYF. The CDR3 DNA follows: TGTGCCAGTAGCAAGGACAGAAACTACGAGCAGTACTTC. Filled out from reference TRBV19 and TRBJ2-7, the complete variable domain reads DGGITQSPKYLFRKEGQNVTLSCEQNLNHDAMYWYRQDPGQGLRLIYYSQIVNDFQKGDIAEGYSVSREKKESFPLTVTSAQKNPTAFYLCASSKDRNYEQYFGPGTRLTVT.